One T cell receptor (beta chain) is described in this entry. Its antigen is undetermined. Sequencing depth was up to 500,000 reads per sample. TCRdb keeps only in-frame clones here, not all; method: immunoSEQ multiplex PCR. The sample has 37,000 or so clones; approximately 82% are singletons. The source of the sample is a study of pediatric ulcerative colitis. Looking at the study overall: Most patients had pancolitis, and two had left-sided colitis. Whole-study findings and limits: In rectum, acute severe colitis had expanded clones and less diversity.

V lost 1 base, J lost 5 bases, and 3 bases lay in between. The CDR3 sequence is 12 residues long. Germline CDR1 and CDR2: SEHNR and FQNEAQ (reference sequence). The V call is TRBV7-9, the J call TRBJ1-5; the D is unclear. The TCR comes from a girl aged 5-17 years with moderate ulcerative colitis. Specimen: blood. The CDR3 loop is CASSLGHQPQHF. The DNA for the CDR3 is TGTGCCAGCAGCTTAGGCCATCAGCCCCAGCATTTT.